Listed below are T cell receptor beta chains from one sample, sequenced in a study of T cell changes during pregnancy in multiple sclerosis. Sequencing was performed with immunoSEQ multiplex PCR; in TCRdb, only in-frame clones are kept and a portion is missing. The table lists tens of thousands of clones, about 88% of them singletons. This specimen consisted of peripheral blood, obtained in the third trimester of pregnancy. The receptors originated from a female donor in good health, enrolled as a control in a pregnancy study. Both conserved end residues are part of each CDR3. A D gene is named only where the DNA matches it firmly. Clone size is shown for a subset of rows, as once, few, many or a class of expanded clone.

TRBV25-1,-,TRBJ2-3,-,CASSDTGPRTDTQYF,TGTGCCAGCAGCGATACAGGGCCTCGCACAGATACGCAGTATTTT
TRBV4-1,-,TRBJ2-3,TRBD2,CASSESGLAGSATDTQYF,TGCGCCAGCAGCGAATCTGGACTAGCGGGTTCAGCCACAGATACGCAGTATTTT
TRBV5-1,-,TRBJ2-1,-,CASSWRGGDYNEQFF,TGCGCCAGCAGCTGGAGGGGAGGCGATTACAATGAGCAGTTCTTC
TRBV18,-,TRBJ2-1,TRBD2,CASRGLAGGPSSYNEQFF,TGTGCCAGCCGGGGGCTAGCGGGGGGCCCCAGCTCCTACAATGAGCAGTTCTTC
TRBV19,-,TRBJ1-4,-,CASSGLGQVGAREEKLFF,TGTGCCAGTAGTGGTCTGGGGCAGGTAGGAGCCCGGGAGGAAAAACTGTTTTTT
TRBV5-4,-,TRBJ1-6,-,CASSLYGQQDNSPLHF,TGTGCCAGCAGCTTATACGGACAGCAAGATAATTCACCCCTCCACTTT
TRBV9,-,TRBJ1-5,-,CASSPTSRDYQPQHF,TGTGCCAGCAGCCCGACATCGAGGGATTATCAGCCCCAGCATTTT
TRBV16,few,TRBJ2-5,TRBD1,CASSQIAPGQGALGQETQYF,TGTGCCAGCAGCCAAATCGCACCGGGACAGGGGGCTCTGGGGCAAGAGACCCAGTACTTC
TRBV28,-,TRBJ1-1,-,CASSFGGMNTEAFF,TGTGCCAGCAGTTTTGGAGGGATGAACACTGAAGCTTTCTTT
TRBV4-2,-,TRBJ1-1,-,CASSPKFQVLRRDTEAFF,TGTGCCAGCAGCCCCAAGTTCCAGGTCTTGAGGAGGGACACTGAAGCTTTCTTT
TRBV4-1,-,TRBJ1-5,TRBD1,CASSQGTGDNSNQPQHF,TGCGCCAGCAGCCAAGGGACAGGGGACAATAGCAATCAGCCCCAGCATTTT
TRBV10-3,-,TRBJ1-5,-,CAISDPRQNQPQHF,TGTGCCATCAGTGACCCGCGGCAGAATCAGCCCCAGCATTTT
TRBV5-1,-,TRBJ2-7,-,CASSLEGSSYEQYF,TGCGCCAGCAGCTTGGAAGGGAGCTCCTACGAGCAGTACTTC
TRBV5-1,once,TRBJ1-4,TRBD1,CASSLGTVGEKLFF,TGCGCCAGCAGCTTAGGGACAGTTGGTGAAAAACTGTTTTTT
TRBV28,-,TRBJ2-7,-,CASSLLTFGTTYEQYF,TGTGCCAGCAGTTTATTAACCTTTGGGACAACCTACGAGCAGTACTTC
TRBV4-2,-,TRBJ1-3,-,CASSQDRQGGNTIYF,TGTGCCAGCAGCCAAGATCGCCAGGGTGGAAACACCATATATTTT
TRBV30,-,TRBJ1-1,TRBD1,CAWGQGGDEAFF,TGTGCCTGGGGTCAGGGGGGAGATGAAGCTTTCTTT
TRBV6-1,-,TRBJ2-2,-,CASRATQGTGELFF,TGTGCCAGCAGGGCTACGCAGGGGACCGGGGAGCTGTTTTTT